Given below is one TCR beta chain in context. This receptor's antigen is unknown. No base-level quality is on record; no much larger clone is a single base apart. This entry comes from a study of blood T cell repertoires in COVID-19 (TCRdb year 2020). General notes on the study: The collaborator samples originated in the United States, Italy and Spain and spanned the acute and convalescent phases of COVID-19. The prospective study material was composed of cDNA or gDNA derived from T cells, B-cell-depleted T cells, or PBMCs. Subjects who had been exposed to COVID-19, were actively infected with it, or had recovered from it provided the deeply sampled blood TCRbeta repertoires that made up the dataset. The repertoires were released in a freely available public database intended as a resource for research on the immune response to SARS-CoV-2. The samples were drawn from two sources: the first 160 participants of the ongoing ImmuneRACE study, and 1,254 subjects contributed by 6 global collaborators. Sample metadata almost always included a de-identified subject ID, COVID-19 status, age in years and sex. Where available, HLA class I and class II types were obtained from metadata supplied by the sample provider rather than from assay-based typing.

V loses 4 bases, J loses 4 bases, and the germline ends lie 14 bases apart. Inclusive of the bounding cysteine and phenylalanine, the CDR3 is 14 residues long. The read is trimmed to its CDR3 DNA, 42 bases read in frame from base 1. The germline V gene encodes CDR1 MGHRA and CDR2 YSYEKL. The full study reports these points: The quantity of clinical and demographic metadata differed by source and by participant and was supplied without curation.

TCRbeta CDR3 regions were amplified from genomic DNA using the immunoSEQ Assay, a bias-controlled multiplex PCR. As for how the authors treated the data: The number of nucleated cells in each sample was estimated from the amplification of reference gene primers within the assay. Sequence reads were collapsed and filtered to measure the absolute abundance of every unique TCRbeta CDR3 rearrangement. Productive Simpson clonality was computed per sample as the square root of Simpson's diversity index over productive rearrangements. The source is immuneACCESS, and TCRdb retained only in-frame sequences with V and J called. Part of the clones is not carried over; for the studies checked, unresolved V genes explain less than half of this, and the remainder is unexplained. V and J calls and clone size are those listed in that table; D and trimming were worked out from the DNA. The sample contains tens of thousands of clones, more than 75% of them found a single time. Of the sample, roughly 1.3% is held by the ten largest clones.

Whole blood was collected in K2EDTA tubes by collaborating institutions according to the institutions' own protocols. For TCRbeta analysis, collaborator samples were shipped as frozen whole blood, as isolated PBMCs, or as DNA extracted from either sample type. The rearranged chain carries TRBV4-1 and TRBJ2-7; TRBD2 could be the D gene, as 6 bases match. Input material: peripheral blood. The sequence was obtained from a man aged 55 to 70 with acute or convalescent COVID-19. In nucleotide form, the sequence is TGCGCCAGCAGCCCCCCCGTGGGGGGTTACGAGCAGTACTTC. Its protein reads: CASSPPVGGYEQYF.